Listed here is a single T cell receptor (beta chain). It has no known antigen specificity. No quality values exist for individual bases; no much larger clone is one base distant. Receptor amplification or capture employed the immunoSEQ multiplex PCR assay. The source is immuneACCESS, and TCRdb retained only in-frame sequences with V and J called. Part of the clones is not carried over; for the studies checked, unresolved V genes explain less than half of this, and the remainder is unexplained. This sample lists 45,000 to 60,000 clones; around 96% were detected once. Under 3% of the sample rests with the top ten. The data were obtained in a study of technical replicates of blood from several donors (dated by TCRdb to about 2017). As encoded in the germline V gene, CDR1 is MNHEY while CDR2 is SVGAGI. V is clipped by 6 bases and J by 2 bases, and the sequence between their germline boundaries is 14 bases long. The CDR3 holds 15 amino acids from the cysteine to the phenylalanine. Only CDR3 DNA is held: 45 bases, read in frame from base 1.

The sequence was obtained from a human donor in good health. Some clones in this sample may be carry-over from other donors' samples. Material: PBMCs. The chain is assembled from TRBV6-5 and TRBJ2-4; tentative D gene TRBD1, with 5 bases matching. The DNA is TGTGCCAGCAGACTTCGACAGTCCACCAAAAACATTCAGTACTTC. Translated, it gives CASRLRQSTKNIQYF.